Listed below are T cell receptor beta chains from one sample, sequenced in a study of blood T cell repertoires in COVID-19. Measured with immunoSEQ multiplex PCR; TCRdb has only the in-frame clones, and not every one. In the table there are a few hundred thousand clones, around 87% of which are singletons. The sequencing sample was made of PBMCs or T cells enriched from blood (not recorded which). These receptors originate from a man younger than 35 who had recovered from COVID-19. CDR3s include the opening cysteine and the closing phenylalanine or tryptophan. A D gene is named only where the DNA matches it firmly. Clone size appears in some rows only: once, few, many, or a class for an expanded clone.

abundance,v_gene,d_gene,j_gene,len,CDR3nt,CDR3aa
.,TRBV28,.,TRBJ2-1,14,TGTGCCAGCAGTTTATTGAACTACTACAATGAGCAGTTCTTC,CASSLLNYYNEQFF
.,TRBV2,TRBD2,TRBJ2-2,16,TGTGCCAGCAGACCCCCTAGCGGGGATTACACCGGGGAGCTGTTTTTT,CASRPPSGDYTGELFF
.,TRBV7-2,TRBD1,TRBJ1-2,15,TGTGCCAGCAGCTTAGATTCAGGGGGTAACTATGGCTACACCTTC,CASSLDSGGNYGYTF
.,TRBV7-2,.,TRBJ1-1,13,TGTGCCAGCAGCTTAGCGTCGCAGGGGGAAGCTTTCTTT,CASSLASQGEAFF
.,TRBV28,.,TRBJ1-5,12,TGTGCCAGCAGACTTGGCAATCAGCCCCAGCATTTT,CASRLGNQPQHF
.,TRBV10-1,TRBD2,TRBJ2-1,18,TGCGCCAGCAGTTCGTCGACCGCCATAGGCGGGGGTTACAATGAGCAGTTCTTC,CASSSSTAIGGGYNEQFF
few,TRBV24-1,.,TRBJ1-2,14,TGTGCCACCAGTGATATAGGCAAGCGGGAAGGCTACACCTTC,CATSDIGKREGYTF
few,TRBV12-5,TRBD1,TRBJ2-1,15,TGTGCTAGTGGTTTAGCAGGGGGCATTTACAATGAGCAGTTCTTC,CASGLAGGIYNEQFF
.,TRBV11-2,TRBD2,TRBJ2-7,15,TGTGCCAGCAGCATCCCCGGGACTAGTCAGGGCGAGCAGTACTTC,CASSIPGTSQGEQYF
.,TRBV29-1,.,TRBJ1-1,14,TGCAGCGGAGTTTGGGGCCAGATGAACACTGAAGCTTTCTTT,CSGVWGQMNTEAFF
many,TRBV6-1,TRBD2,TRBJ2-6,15,TGTGCCAGCAGTGAGGGGACTAGTGGGGCCAACGTCCTGACTTTC,CASSEGTSGANVLTF
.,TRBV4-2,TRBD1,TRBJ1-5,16,TGTGCCAGCAGCCAAGAGGACAGGGGGCTGAATGAGCCCCAGCATTTT,CASSQEDRGLNEPQHF
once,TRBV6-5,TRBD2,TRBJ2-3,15,TGTGCCATCGTTACGGGGCGGGAGGGCGGAGATACGCAGTATTTT,CAIVTGREGGDTQYF
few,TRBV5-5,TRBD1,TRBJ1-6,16,TGTGCCAGCAGCCAGCAACAGGGGGCGCTTACTTCACCCCTCCACTTT,CASSQQQGALTSPLHF
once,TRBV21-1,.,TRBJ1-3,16,TGTGCCAGCACTGAAATCCCGGGGAAAGCTAGAAACACCATATATTTT,CASTEIPGKARNTIYF
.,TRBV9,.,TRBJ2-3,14,TGTGCCAGCAGCGTAGCGGGGAGCACAGATACGCAGTATTTT,CASSVAGSTDTQYF
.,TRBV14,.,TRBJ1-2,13,TGTGCCAGCAGCCAAGATCTTAACTATGGCTACACCTTC,CASSQDLNYGYTF
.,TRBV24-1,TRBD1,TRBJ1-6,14,TGTGCCACCAGGTATACAGGGGGGGCTTCACCCCTCCACTTT,CATRYTGGASPLHF
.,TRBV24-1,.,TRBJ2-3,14,TGTGCCACCAGTAGGGGTCTATCCACAGATACGCAGTATTTT,CATSRGLSTDTQYF
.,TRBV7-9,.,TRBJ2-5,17,TGTGCCAGCAGCTTCACGGGGAACAGACGACGCCAAGAGACCCAGTACTTC,CASSFTGNRRRQETQYF
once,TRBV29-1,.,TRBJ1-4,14,TGCAGCGTTGAAGATCGCGGGCGCGGGGGAAAACTGTTTTTT,CSVEDRGRGGKLFF
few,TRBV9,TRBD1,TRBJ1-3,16,TGTGCCAGCAGCATCTTACAGGGGTGGGCTGGAAACACCATATATTTT,CASSILQGWAGNTIYF
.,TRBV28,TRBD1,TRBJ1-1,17,TGTGCCAGCAGCCCAATCGGAAGGGGACAGGGGAACACTGAAGCTTTCTTT,CASSPIGRGQGNTEAFF
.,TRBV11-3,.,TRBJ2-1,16,TGTGCCAGCAGCTTAGTAGCCCACGGTACATACAATGAGCAGTTCTTC,CASSLVAHGTYNEQFF
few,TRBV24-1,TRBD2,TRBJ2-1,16,TGTGCCACCAGTGGAGGTAGCGGGAGCTCCTACAATGAGCAGTTCTTC,CATSGGSGSSYNEQFF
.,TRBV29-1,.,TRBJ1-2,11,TGCAGCGTTGGGGGGCTCTATGGCTACACCTTC,CSVGGLYGYTF
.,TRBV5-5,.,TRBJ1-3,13,TGTGCCAGCAGCTTGGGGACAGACGACACCATATATTTT,CASSLGTDDTIYF
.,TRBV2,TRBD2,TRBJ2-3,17,TGTGCCAGCAGAGAAGGGACTAGCGGCGGTAACACAGATACGCAGTATTTT,CASREGTSGGNTDTQYF
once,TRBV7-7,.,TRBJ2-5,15,TGTGCCAGCAGCCCCGGCCGACAGATACAAGAGACCCAGTACTTC,CASSPGRQIQETQYF
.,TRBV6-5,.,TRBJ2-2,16,TGTGCCAGCAGTTACTCCCTAGTTGGGGAGCCCGGGGAGCTGTTTTTT,CASSYSLVGEPGELFF
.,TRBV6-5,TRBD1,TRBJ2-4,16,TGTGCCAGCAGTTATCGAAGGACAGGGACCGAAAACATTCAGTACTTC,CASSYRRTGTENIQYF
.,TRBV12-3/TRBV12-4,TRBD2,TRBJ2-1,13,TGTGCCAGCAGTTCGGGAGGGGTCAATGAGCAGTTCTTC,CASSSGGVNEQFF